This T cell receptor beta chain appears in the sequencing data of a study of T-cell memory formation after mild COVID-19. Study details: TCR clusters were mostly confined to one donor each.

5'RACE primed from the constant segment yielded TCR alpha and TCR beta cDNA libraries bearing sample barcodes and UMIs. TCRdb reanalysed the 5' RACE reads using MiXCR and keeps one entry per CDR3 protein. The sample records almost 550,000 distinct CDR3 sequences, over 20% being singletons. This clonotype was seen a few times. No antigen is known for it. Notes on the study in general: From day 15 to 85, contracting clones were balanced between CD4 and CD8, whereas later expanders leaned toward CD4+.

The CDR3 covers 13 residues. Trimming took 5 bases from V and 6 from J, leaving 11 bases between them. The receptor's source is an adult woman who had mild COVID-19 (a few samples of this study predate the infection). Cell type and time point are not known. Material: PBMCs or a T cell subset sorted from them (not recorded which). V and J are TRBV12-3 or TRBV12-4 and TRBJ2-1, with D perhaps matching TRBD2 (5 bases). CDR3 nucleotides: TGTGCCAGCAGTCCTCGGGGTTTCAATGAGCAGTTCTTC. Encoded protein: CASSPRGFNEQFF.